This T cell receptor beta chain was documented in a study of cytotoxic CD8 clonotypes in ibrutinib-treated CLL. Looking at the study overall: Following a median around twelve months of treatment, with a range of 6 to 36, response samples were taken.

Libraries were prepared by immunoSEQ multiplex PCR; TCRdb keeps only in-frame clonotypes and omits some of them. The data show hundreds of thousands of clones, 60% to 80% seen once. This clone was seen only once. The antigen is unknown. Study-wide points: Higher circulating CD8+ T-cell counts strongly accompanied higher baseline clonality, above age-matched healthy donors.

This CDR3 comprises 13 residues. The chain employs TRBV21-1 and TRBJ2-1; the D segment call TRBD2 is taken from the table without a DNA check. TRBV21-1 is annotated as a pseudogene. The specimen comprised PBMCs, sampled after 12 months of ibrutinib treatment. This sequence originates from a human donor with chronic lymphocytic leukemia. Here the CDR3 DNA reads TGTGCCAGCAGCAAAGGTTTAGATTATGAGCAGTTCTTC. It specifies CASSKGLDYEQFF.